This TCR beta chain was retrieved from a study of Ad26.COV2.S vaccination and SARS-CoV-2 variants. Broader study findings: Those who received the vaccine showed greater spike-specific TCR breadth than those given placebo.

The treatment was: some 20 received Ad26.COV2.S at low or high dose, single or two shots; about 5 received placebo; per-sample allocation not given. The investigators took samples on day 63 after the first vaccine or placebo injection. This vaccine is an Ad26 vector that expresses the Wuhan-strain SARS-CoV-2 spike. Only in-frame clones appear in the TCRdb table, and some are missing; sequencing was by immunoSEQ multiplex PCR. The sample yields just over 350,000 clones, roughly 81% seen once. Remarks on this clone: Antigen specificity is unknown.

The length of the CDR3 is 15 residues. The V and J ends lost 0 bases and 6 bases respectively, with 12 bases between them. The germline V gene encodes CDR1 LGHNA and CDR2 YSLEER. This receptor was taken from a person between 18 and 65 years old who received the Ad26.COV2.S COVID-19 vaccine or a placebo. This chain joins TRBV4-3 and TRBJ1-5; D perhaps matches TRBD1 (6 bases). Sequencing used peripheral blood, obtained in a trial of Ad26.COV2.S vaccine versus placebo. The CDR3 DNA follows: TGCGCCAGCAGCCAAGATACTACAGGGTTTCAGCCCCAGCATTTT. As protein: CASSQDTTGFQPQHF.